These 27 T cell receptor beta chains were sequenced from one sample in a study of blood T cell repertoires in COVID-19 (dated by TCRdb to 2018 to 2021). Receptors were amplified or captured by the immunoSEQ multiplex PCR assay. TCRdb obtained this table from immuneACCESS and retained in-frame rearrangements with V and J assigned. These tables miss some clones; where compared with another copy, unresolved V genes account for less than half of the shortfall, and the remainder is unexplained. This sample gives approximately 410,000 clones in total; approximately 90% of them show up just once. The leading ten clones occupy more than 1.4% of the sample. The sequencing input was peripheral blood. The receptor set was obtained from a woman between 25 and 40 years old with active or convalescent COVID-19.

The chain is built from TRBV5-1 and TRBJ2-2, with TRBD2 matching over 11 bases. The CDR3 has 16 amino acids. The V gene's germline CDR1 is SGHRS and CDR2 YFSETQ. Losses at the gene ends were 4 bases for V and 5 bases for J; bases not matched to a gene: 7. The CDR3 nucleotides are TGCGCCAGCAGCACTACTAGCGGGGGCTCTACCGGGGAGCTGTTTTTT. Protein: CASSTTSGGSTGELFF.

The V gene is TRBV10-2, the J gene TRBJ1-5, with TRBD1 matching 8 bases. Germline assignment: CDR1 WSHSY and CDR2 SAAADI. Trimming removed 6 bases from V and 1 base from J; junction bases left unmatched: 2. The CDR3 is 14 amino acids. The CDR3 reads CASRGTGSNQPQHF. The CDR3 nucleotides are TGCGCCAGCAGGGGGACAGGAAGCAATCAGCCCCAGCATTTT.

In its sample, this clone was seen once. The V call is TRBV18, the J call TRBJ1-1; weak D call: TRBD1 (5 bases). V was trimmed by 2 bases and J by 0 bases, leaving 13 bases between them. The CDR3 is 16 amino acids. Germline V lookup: CDR1 KGHSH, CDR2 LQKENI. The CDR3: CASSPKWQGVNTEAFF. The DNA for the CDR3 is TGTGCCAGCTCACCAAAGTGGCAGGGCGTGAACACTGAAGCTTTCTTT. The whole variable domain, filled in from reference TRBV18 and TRBJ1-1, reads NAGVMQNPRHLVRRRGQEARLRCSPMKGHSHVYWYRQLPEEGLKFMVYLQKENIIDESGMPKERFSAEFPKEGPSILRIQQVVRGDSAAYFCASSPKWQGVNTEAFFGQGTRLTVV.

This chain joins TRBV18 and TRBJ2-5; TRBD1 is a possible D gene (5 bases). Trimming cost V 5 bases and J 1 base, with 8 bases left between them. The CDR3 sequence is 13 residues long. Germline V CDR1 and CDR2: KGHSH, LQKENI. Written as DNA, the CDR3 is TGTGCCAGCTCATCAGGGTTCCAAGAGACCCAGTACTTC. Translation gives CASSSGFQETQYF.

This chain joins TRBV6-1 and TRBJ1-2, with a possible D match to TRBD1 (6 bases). CDR1 is MNHNS and CDR2 is SASEGT in the germline V gene. The CDR3 is 15 amino acids. V was trimmed by 3 bases and J by 4 bases, leaving 15 bases between them. The CDR3 bases are TGTGCCAGCAGTGATGAGACAGGTTGGGTCTATGGCTACACCTTC. It translates to CASSDETGWVYGYTF.

The V call is TRBV5-4, the J call TRBJ1-2; no clear D gene. V was shortened by 0 bases and J by 6 bases, with 9 bases between the two germline ends. Germline CDR1 reads SGHNT; CDR2 reads YYREEE (reference sequence). The CDR3 consists of 13 residues. In DNA, the CDR3 is TGTGCCAGCAGCTTGGTCGGGAATGATGGCTACACCTTC. Its translation: CASSLVGNDGYTF. Complete variable domain (other parts from reference TRBV5-4 and TRBJ1-2): ETGVTQSPTHLIKTRGQQVTLRCSSQSGHNTVSWYQQALGQGPQFIFQYYREEENGRGNFPPRFSGLQFPNYSSELNVNALELDDSALYLCASSLVGNDGYTFGSGTRLTVV.

The chain links TRBV5-1 to TRBJ2-7; D remains ambiguous. The CDR3 consists of 13 residues. V lost 0 bases, J lost 3 bases, and 7 bases lay in between. The V gene's germline CDR1 is SGHRS and CDR2 YFSETQ. The CDR3 DNA follows: TGCGCCAGCAGCTTGGGGCACAACTACGAGCAGTACTTC. Amino acid sequence: CASSLGHNYEQYF.

In this sample, this clone turned up once. This chain uses TRBV4-1 with TRBJ2-3; 14 bases are a match to TRBD2. V lost 1 base and J lost 5; bases outside the gene matches: 8. CDR3 length equals 18 residues. Germline CDR1 MGHRA, CDR2 YSYEKL. In DNA form, the CDR3 reads TGCGCCAGCAGCCAAGGACTAGCGGGGGGGCCGGGGTTAGATACGCAGTATTTT. Amino acid sequence: CASSQGLAGGPGLDTQYF.

This clone was detected only once. This chain joins TRBV28 and TRBJ1-1, with 7 bases aligning to TRBD1. Germline V gene lookup returns CDR1 MDHEN and CDR2 SYDVKM. There are 16 residues in the CDR3. V lost 6 bases, J lost 4 bases, and 14 bases stayed unmatched. In DNA, the CDR3 is TGTGCCAGCAGCCCAGCATTAGGGGCAGGGGGCACTGAAGCTTTCTTT. Its translation: CASSPALGAGGTEAFF.

The genes are TRBV2 and TRBJ2-5; perhaps TRBD2 as D (6 bases). The germline gives CDR1 SNHLY, CDR2 FYNNEI. The CDR3 has 13 residues. The V gene lost 6 bases and the J gene lost 4 bases, with 12 bases spanning the gap. Here the CDR3 reads CASRPGAGETQYF. The CDR3 DNA is TGTGCCAGCAGACCGGGAGCAGGAGAGACCCAGTACTTC.

The count of this clone is one. This chain joins TRBV19 and TRBJ1-2, with D possibly TRBD1 on 5 matching bases. The germline V gene has CDR1 LNHDA and CDR2 SQIVND (reference sequence). This CDR3 is 17 amino acids long. V was clipped by 2 bases and J by 3 bases, with 19 bases between them. The CDR3 spells CASSITQTAPHYYGYTF. CDR3 sequence (DNA): TGTGCCAGTAGTATAACCCAGACAGCCCCCCACTACTATGGCTACACCTTC.

J is TRBJ1-5 and V is TRBV7-9; D not resolved. CDR3 size: 12 residues. Germline assignment: CDR1 SEHNR and CDR2 FQNEAQ (reference sequence). The ends were cut back, 5 bases at V and 6 bases at J, with 8 bases in the middle. CDR3 sequence (DNA): TGTGCCAGCAGCCCCCCCGGTCAGCCCCAGCATTTT. It is translated as CASSPPGQPQHF.

With respect to this clone: Other nucleotide sequences in the sample specify the same CDR3. This chain connects TRBV2 to TRBJ1-2, with 10 positions matching TRBD1. The ends lost 6 bases at V and 7 bases at J; junction bases unmatched: 2. The CDR3 has 12 residues. From germline, CDR1 is SNHLY and CDR2 FYNNEI. Here the CDR3 reads CASSGDRGGYTF. The DNA of the CDR3 is TGTGCCAGCAGCGGGGACAGGGGTGGCTACACCTTC.

The chain joins TRBV5-1 to TRBJ2-5, with D possibly being TRBD1 (6 bases). The germline V and J ends were trimmed by 4 bases and 4 bases, with 14 bases remaining between them. CDR3 length: 14 residues. Germline V CDR1 and CDR2: SGHRS, YFSETQ. CDR3 loop: CASSPGTMRETQYF. CDR3 sequence (DNA): TGCGCCAGCAGCCCCGGGACAATGAGAGAGACCCAGTACTTC.

This CDR3 reads CASSFLAAPNNEQFF. The CDR3 DNA sequence: TGTGCCAGCAGCTTCTTAGCTGCCCCGAACAATGAGCAGTTCTTC. The J gene is TRBJ2-1, the V gene TRBV7-9, with unresolved D. The V gene lost 3 bases and the J gene lost 5 bases, with 14 bases spanning the gap. There are 15 residues in the CDR3. Germline V lookup: CDR1 SEHNR, CDR2 FQNEAQ (reference sequence).

J is TRBJ1-2 and V is TRBV5-6; D is ambiguous. Germline V lookup: CDR1 SGHDT, CDR2 YYEEEE. The CDR3 consists of 11 residues. Trimming stripped 4 bases from V and 1 base from J, with 2 bases between. The DNA for the CDR3 is TGTGCCAGCAGCCGTAACTATGGCTACACCTTC. Protein: CASSRNYGYTF.

The genes are TRBV2 and TRBJ2-4, with TRBD2 matching over 9 bases. The trim removed 7 bases at V and 1 base at J, leaving 14 bases unmatched. There are 18 residues in the CDR3. Germline V lookup: CDR1 SNHLY, CDR2 FYNNEI. CDR3 coding DNA: TGTGCCAGCAAGGGTATGCCTAGCGGGATGTGGGCCAAAAACATTCAGTACTTC. This translates into CASKGMPSGMWAKNIQYF.

This clone showed up just once. This chain links TRBV4-1 with TRBJ1-2; D gene uncertain. Trimming took 1 base from V and 2 from J, leaving 5 bases between them. Looked up from germline, CDR1 is MGHRA and CDR2 is YSYEKL. The CDR3 is 13 residues long. This CDR3 is CASSQVSNYGYTF. The CDR3 DNA reads as TGCGCCAGCAGCCAAGTTAGCAACTATGGCTACACCTTC.

This sequence joins TRBV10-3 and TRBJ1-1, with 9 bases fitting TRBD1. The ends lost 10 bases at V and 6 bases at J; junction bases unmatched: 9. Germline V lookup: CDR1 ENHRY, CDR2 SYGVKD. CDR3 length: 13 amino acids. CDR3 loop: CATRDREKSEAFF. CDR3 sequence (DNA): TGTGCCACACGGGACAGGGAAAAATCTGAAGCTTTCTTT.

CDR3 nucleotide sequence: TGCGCCAGCAGCTGGGGAGCCGGGGAGATTGGGGAGACCCAGTACTTC. Protein product: CASSWGAGEIGETQYF. The V gene is TRBV5-1, the J gene TRBJ2-5; the D gene is possibly TRBD2 (5 bases). Trimming stripped 3 bases from V and 5 bases from J, with 20 bases between. This CDR3 comprises 16 residues. Germline V gene lookup returns CDR1 SGHRS and CDR2 YFSETQ.

The chain uses TRBV6-2 or TRBV6-3 and TRBJ1-5, with TRBD1 matching 10 bases. The V and J ends lost 2 bases and 0 bases, in that order; junction bases with no gene match: 13. Germline assignment: CDR1 MNHEY and CDR2 SVGEGT. The CDR3 has 20 amino acids. The CDR3 DNA sequence: TGTGCCAGCAGTTACCCCAGGGGGGGGACAGGGGTGAATAGCAATCAGCCCCAGCATTTT. This translates into CASSYPRGGTGVNSNQPQHF.

This chain links TRBV18 with TRBJ1-4; possibly TRBD1 for D (5 bases). CDR3 length: 19 amino acids. The V gene's germline CDR1 is KGHSH and CDR2 LQKENI. V dropped 0 bases and J dropped 1 base, with 18 bases sitting between them. As DNA, the CDR3 is TGTGCCAGCTCACCACCGATCTCCTCCGGGGACTTAACTAATGAAAAACTGTTTTTT. It yields the protein CASSPPISSGDLTNEKLFF.

This chain links TRBV5-1 with TRBJ2-2, with D tentatively TRBD1 (6 bases). This CDR3 has 15 amino acids. V lost 6 bases, J lost 7 bases, and 19 bases lay in between. Germline V gene data show CDR1 as SGHRS and CDR2 as YFSETQ. CDR3 in amino acids: CASIAQNRDNGELFF. The CDR3 DNA sequence: TGCGCCAGCATCGCGCAGAACAGGGATAACGGGGAGCTGTTTTTT. Together with reference TRBV5-1 and TRBJ2-2, the CDR3 gives the full variable domain: KAGVTQTPRYLIKTRGQQVTLSCSPISGHRSVSWYQQTPGQGLQFLFEYFSETQRNKGNFPGRFSGRQFSNSRSEMNVSTLELGDSALYLCASIAQNRDNGELFFGEGSRLTVL.

The chain combines TRBV5-1 with TRBJ1-2, with 7 bases aligning to TRBD1. After removal of 4 bases from V and 2 bases from J, the junction contained 5 bases not matched to a gene. The CDR3 extends over 14 amino acids. CDR1 is SGHRS and CDR2 is YFSETQ in the germline V gene. The CDR3 nucleotides are TGCGCCAGCAGCCCGGGGACAGCCAACTATGGCTACACCTTC. Translating gives CASSPGTANYGYTF.

The V call is TRBV6-1, the J call TRBJ1-6, with D possibly matching TRBD1 (6 bases). This CDR3 is built from 17 residues. Trimming took off 0 bases at V and 0 bases at J, with 9 bases between the two ends. The germline gives CDR1 MNHNS, CDR2 SASEGT. This CDR3 reads CASSEAGGISYNSPLHF. The CDR3 nucleotides read TGTGCCAGCAGTGAAGCAGGGGGTATCTCCTATAATTCACCCCTCCACTTT.

This clone was detected only once. The chain couples TRBV5-6 to TRBJ1-4; weak D call: TRBD1 (6 bases). CDR3 length equals 15 residues. The V gene lost 0 bases and the J gene lost 6 bases, with 12 bases spanning the gap. CDR1 is SGHDT and CDR2 is YYEEEE in the germline V gene. CDR3 DNA sequence: TGTGCCAGCAGCTTGGGACAGGTATTGGATGAAAAACTGTTTTTT. The encoded protein is CASSLGQVLDEKLFF. Full variable domain (outside the CDR3, taken from reference TRBV5-6 and TRBJ1-4): DAGVTQSPTHLIKTRGQQVTLRCSPKSGHDTVSWYQQALGQGPQFIFQYYEEEERQRGNFPDRFSGHQFPNYSSELNVNALLLGDSALYLCASSLGQVLDEKLFFGSGTQLSVL.

The rearrangement links TRBV19 to TRBJ1-1; D might be TRBD1 (5 bases). This CDR3 spans 12 amino acids. Germline CDR1 reads LNHDA; CDR2 reads SQIVND (reference sequence). Deletions cut 4 bases from V and 7 bases from J, with 10 bases between. CDR3 in DNA: TGTGCCAGTAGTACTCCAGGGAATGAAGCTTTCTTT. This sequence encodes CASSTPGNEAFF.